What follows is one T cell receptor (beta chain) and its context. The antigen remains unidentified. These data belong to a study of shared clonotypes between healthy human individuals. General study findings and limits: Blood was the sole source, and tissue repertoires probably differ.

Genomic DNA belonging to each subset was distributed in equal measure over several immunoSEQ plates. The repertoire was sequenced with immunoSEQ multiplex PCR; TCRdb's copy has only in-frame clones and lacks some. Here the sample spans about 530,000 clones, about three quarters being singletons. Trimming left V 7 bases short and J 6 bases short, with 15 bases between. The CDR3 totals 13 residues. Per the germline V gene, CDR1 is MNHEY and CDR2 is SMNVEV (reference sequence). The chain couples TRBV27 to TRBJ1-2, with TRBD1 as a possible D gene (5 bases). Input material: PBMCs. This receptor was taken from a woman between 35 and 50 years old in good health. Some clones in this sample may be carry-over from other donors' samples. The CDR3 DNA sequence: TGTGCCAGCACCCCCCAGGGTCGGGATGGCTACACCTTC. Its translation is CASTPQGRDGYTF.